Many counts were recorded for the clone carrying this T cell receptor (beta chain). What it recognizes is unknown. The data stem from a study of T cell repertoires in cytomegalovirus infection. Study context: Matching HLA type and CMV infection were both indicated by public TCR beta signatures.

The V end was cut by 8 bases, the J end by 3 bases, with 8 bases between. CDR3 size: 12 residues. In germline, CDR1 is MGHDK, CDR2 SYGVNS. Each CDR3 protein is one row after TCRdb ran MiXCR on the reads. Seen here are about 140,000 distinct CDR3 sequences, about 6% observed once, and the top ten hold more than 15%. General observations from the study: In two of eight donors, the top clonotype was HLA-C-restricted CMV-specific.

The V call is TRBV25-1, the J call TRBJ1-5; D not certain. The sequencing input was PBMCs. The clonotype was recovered from a human donor in good health (CMV status not recorded). Some clones in this sample may be carry-over from other donors' samples. For the CDR3, the DNA is TGTGCCAGCCAGCGGGCCAATCAGCCCCAGCATTTT. Residues: CASQRANQPQHF.